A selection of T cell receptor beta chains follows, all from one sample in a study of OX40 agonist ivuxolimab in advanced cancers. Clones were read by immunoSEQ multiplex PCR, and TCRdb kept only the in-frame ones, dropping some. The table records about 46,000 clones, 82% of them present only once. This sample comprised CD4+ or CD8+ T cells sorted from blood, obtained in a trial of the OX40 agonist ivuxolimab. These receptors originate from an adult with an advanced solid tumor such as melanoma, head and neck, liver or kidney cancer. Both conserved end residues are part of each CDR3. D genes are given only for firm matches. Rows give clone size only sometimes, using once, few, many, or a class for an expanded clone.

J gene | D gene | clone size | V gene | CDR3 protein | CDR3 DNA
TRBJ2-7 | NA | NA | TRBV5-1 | CASSFGPGSSYEQYF | TGCGCCAGCAGCTTCGGTCCGGGTTCATCCTACGAGCAGTACTTC
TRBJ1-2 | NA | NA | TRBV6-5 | CASSYGQKNYGYTF | TGTGCCAGCAGTTACGGACAAAAAAACTATGGCTACACCTTC
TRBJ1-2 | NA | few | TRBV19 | CASSHMTEAPRYTF | TGTGCCAGTAGTCATATGACAGAAGCGCCGCGCTACACCTTC
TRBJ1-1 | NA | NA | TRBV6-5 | CASAGNTEAFF | TGTGCCAGTGCAGGGAACACTGAAGCTTTCTTT
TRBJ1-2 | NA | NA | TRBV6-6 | CATRSNLDYTF | TGTGCCACCCGGTCCAATCTTGACTACACCTTC
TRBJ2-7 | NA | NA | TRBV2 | CASSERRGGYEQYF | TGTGCCAGCAGTGAAAGGAGGGGCGGCTACGAGCAGTACTTC
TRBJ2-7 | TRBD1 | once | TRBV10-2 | CASSESRTGTYEQYF | TGCGCCAGCAGTGAGTCCAGGACAGGGACCTACGAGCAGTACTTC
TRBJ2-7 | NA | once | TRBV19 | CASSILGSGAYEQYF | TGTGCCAGTAGTATTCTCGGTTCAGGGGCTTACGAGCAGTACTTC
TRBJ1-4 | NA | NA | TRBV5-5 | CASSLNFAGFGEKLFF | TGTGCCAGCAGCTTGAATTTTGCAGGCTTCGGTGAAAAACTGTTTTTT
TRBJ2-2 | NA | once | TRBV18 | CASSQPGVGELFF | TGTGCCAGCTCACAGCCGGGAGTTGGGGAGCTGTTTTTT
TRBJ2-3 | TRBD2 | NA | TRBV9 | CASSAGLAGDTQYF | TGTGCCAGCAGCGCCGGACTAGCGGGAGATACGCAGTATTTT
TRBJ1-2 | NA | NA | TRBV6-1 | CASSETGQPYGYTF | TGTGCCAGCAGTGAAACGGGGCAGCCCTATGGCTACACCTTC
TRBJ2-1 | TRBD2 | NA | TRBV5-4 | CASNVAGGLSYNEQFF | TGTGCCAGCAACGTAGCGGGGGGGCTCTCCTACAATGAGCAGTTCTTC
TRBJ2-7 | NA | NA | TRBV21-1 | CASSKGTSGSYEQYF | TGTGCCAGCAGCAAAGGGACTAGCGGCTCCTACGAGCAGTACTTC
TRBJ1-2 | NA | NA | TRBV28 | CASSLIVGLNANYGYTF | TGTGCCAGCAGTTTAATTGTCGGCCTAAACGCTAACTATGGCTACACCTTC
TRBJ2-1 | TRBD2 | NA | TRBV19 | CASSMKRLTSGLRNEQFF | TGTGCCAGTAGTATGAAACGACTTACTAGCGGGTTACGCAATGAGCAGTTCTTC
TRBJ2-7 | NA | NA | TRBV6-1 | CASEEGAARAYEQYF | TGTGCCAGCGAGGAGGGGGCAGCCAGGGCCTACGAGCAGTACTTC
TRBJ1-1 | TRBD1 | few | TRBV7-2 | CASSPTGGVPEAFF | TGTGCCAGCAGCCCGACAGGGGGAGTCCCTGAAGCTTTCTTT
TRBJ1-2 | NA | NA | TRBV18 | CASSPSAENYGYTF | TGTGCCAGCTCACCATCGGCAGAGAACTATGGCTACACCTTC
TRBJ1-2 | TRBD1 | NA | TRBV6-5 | CASSYTGGFPNYGYTF | TGTGCCAGCAGTTACACAGGGGGCTTCCCCAACTATGGCTACACCTTC